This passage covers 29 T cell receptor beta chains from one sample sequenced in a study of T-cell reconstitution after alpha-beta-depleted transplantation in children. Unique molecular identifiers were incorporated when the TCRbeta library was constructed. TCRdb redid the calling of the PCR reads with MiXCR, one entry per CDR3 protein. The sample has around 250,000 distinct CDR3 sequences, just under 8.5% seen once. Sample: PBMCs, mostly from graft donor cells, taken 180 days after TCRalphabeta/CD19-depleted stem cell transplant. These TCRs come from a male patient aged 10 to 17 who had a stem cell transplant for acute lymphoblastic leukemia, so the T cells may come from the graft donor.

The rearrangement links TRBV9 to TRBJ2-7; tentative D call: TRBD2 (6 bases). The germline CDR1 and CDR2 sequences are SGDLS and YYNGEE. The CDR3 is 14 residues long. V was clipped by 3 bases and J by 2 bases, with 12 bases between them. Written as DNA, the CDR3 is TGTGCCAGCAGCGAATGGGGGGACCCCTACGAGCAGTACTTC. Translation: CASSEWGDPYEQYF.

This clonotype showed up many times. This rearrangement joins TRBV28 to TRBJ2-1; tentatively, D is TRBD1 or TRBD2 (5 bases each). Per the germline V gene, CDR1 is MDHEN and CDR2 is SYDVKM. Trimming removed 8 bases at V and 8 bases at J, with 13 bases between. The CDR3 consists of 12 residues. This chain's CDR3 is CASLGARHEQFF. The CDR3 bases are TGTGCCAGCCTCGGGGCGCGGCATGAGCAGTTCTTC.

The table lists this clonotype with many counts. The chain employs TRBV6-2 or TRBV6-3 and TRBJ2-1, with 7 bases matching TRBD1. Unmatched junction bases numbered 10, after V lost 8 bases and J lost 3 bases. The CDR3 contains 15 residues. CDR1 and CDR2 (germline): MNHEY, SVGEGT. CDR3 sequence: CASVRRGTIYNEQFF. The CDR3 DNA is TGTGCCAGCGTCCGCAGGGGGACGATCTACAATGAGCAGTTCTTC.

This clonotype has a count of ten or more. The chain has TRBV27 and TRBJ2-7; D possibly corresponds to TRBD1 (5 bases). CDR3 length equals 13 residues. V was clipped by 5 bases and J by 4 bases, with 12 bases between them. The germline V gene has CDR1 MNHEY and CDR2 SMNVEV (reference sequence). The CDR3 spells CASSPGLRYEQYF. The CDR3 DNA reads TGTGCCAGCAGTCCAGGGCTACGGTACGAGCAGTACTTC.

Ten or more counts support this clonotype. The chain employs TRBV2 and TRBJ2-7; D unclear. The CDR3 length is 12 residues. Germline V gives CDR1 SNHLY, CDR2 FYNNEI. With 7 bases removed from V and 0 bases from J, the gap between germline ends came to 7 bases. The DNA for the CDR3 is TGTGCCAGCAACACAGACTCCTACGAGCAGTACTTC. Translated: CASNTDSYEQYF.

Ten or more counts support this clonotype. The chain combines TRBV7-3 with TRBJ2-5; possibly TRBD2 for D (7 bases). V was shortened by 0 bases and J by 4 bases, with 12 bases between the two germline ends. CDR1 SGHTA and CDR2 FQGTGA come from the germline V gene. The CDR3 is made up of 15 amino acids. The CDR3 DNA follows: TGTGCCAGCAGCTTAACGGGGGGGCCTAGAGAGACCCAGTACTTC. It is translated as CASSLTGGPRETQYF.

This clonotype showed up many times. As DNA, the CDR3 is TGTGCCATCAGTGAATCGGGGAACTATGGCTACACCTTC. Translating gives CAISESGNYGYTF. V is TRBV10-3 and J is TRBJ1-2; no clear D. The germline V gene has CDR1 ENHRY and CDR2 SYGVKD. With 3 bases removed from V and 2 bases from J, the gap between germline ends came to 7 bases. The CDR3 is 13 amino acids.

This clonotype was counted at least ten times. The CDR3 DNA reads as TGTGCCAGTAGTATCGGGACAGGGGGGTCCGGGGAGCTGTTTTTT. This encodes CASSIGTGGSGELFF. The chain has TRBV19 and TRBJ2-2, with 11 bases lining up with TRBD1. CDR1 is LNHDA and CDR2 is SQIVND in the germline V gene (reference sequence). After removal of 3 bases from V and 6 bases from J, the junction contained 3 bases not matched to a gene. This CDR3 region has 15 residues.

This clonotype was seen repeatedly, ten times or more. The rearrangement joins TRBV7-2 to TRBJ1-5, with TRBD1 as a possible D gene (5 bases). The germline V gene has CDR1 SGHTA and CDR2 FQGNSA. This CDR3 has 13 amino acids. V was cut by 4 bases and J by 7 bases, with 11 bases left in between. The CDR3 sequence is CASSSSGVQPQHF. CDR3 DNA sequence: TGTGCCAGCAGCTCTTCGGGGGTCCAGCCCCAGCATTTT.

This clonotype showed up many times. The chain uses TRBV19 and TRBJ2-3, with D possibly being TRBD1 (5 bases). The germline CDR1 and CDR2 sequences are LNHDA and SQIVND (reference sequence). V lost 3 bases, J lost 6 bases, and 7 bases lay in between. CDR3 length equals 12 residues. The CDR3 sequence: CASSMTVDTQYF. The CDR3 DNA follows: TGTGCCAGTAGTATGACAGTGGATACGCAGTATTTT.

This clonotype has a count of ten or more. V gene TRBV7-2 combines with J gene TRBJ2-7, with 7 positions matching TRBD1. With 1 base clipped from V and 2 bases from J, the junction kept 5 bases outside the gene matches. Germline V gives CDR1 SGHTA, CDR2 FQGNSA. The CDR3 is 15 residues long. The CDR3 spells CASSLDGTATYEQYF. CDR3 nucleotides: TGTGCCAGCAGCTTAGATGGGACAGCCACCTACGAGCAGTACTTC.

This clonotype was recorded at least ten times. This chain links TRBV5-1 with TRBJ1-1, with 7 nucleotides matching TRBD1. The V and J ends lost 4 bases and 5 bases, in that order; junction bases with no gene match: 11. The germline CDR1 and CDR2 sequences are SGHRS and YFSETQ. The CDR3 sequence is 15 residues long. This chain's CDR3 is CASSPPRGGQTEAFF. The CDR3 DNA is TGCGCCAGCAGCCCACCCCGGGGGGGACAGACTGAAGCTTTCTTT.

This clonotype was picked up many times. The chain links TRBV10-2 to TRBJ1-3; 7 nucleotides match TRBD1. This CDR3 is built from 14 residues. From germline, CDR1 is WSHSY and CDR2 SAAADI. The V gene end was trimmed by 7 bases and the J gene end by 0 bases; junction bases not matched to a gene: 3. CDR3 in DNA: TGCGCCAGCAAGGGACAGAACTCTGGAAACACCATATATTTT. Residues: CASKGQNSGNTIYF.

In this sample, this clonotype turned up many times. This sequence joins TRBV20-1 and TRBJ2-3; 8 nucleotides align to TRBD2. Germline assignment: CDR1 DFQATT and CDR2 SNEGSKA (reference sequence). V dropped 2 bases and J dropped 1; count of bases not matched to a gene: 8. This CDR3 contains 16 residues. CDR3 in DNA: TGCAGTGCTAGATCCGTCCGAGCGGGGGGCACAGATACGCAGTATTTT. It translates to CSARSVRAGGTDTQYF.

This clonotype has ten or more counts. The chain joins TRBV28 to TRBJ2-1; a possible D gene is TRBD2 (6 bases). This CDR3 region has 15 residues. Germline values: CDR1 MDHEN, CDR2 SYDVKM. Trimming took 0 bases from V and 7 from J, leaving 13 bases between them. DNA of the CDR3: TGTGCCAGCAGTTTATGGGGTTTCGGGGGTAATGAGCAGTTCTTC. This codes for CASSLWGFGGNEQFF.

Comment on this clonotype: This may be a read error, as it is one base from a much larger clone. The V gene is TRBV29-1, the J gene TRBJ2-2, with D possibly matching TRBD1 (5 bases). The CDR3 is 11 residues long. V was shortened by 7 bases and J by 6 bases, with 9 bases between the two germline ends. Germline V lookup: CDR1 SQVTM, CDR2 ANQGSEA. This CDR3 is CSAGHAGELFF. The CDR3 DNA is TGCAGCGCCGGACACGCCGGGGAGCTGTTTTTT.

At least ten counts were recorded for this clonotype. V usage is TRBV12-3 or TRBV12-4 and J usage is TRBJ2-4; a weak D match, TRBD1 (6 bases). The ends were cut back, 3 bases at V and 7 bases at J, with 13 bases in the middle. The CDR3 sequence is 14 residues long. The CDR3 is CASSLGAGMNIQYF. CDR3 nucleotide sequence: TGTGCCAGCAGTTTGGGGGCAGGGATGAACATTCAGTACTTC.

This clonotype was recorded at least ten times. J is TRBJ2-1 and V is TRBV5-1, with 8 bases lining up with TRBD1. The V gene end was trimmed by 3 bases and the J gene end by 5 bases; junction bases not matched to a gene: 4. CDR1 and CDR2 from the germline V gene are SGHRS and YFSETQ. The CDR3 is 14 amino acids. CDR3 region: CASSSGQGHNEQFF. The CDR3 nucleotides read TGCGCCAGCAGCTCCGGACAGGGCCACAATGAGCAGTTCTTC.

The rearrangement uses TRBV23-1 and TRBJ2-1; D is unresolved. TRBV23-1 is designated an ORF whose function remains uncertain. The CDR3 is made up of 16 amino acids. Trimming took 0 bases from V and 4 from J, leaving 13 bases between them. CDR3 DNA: TGCGCCAGCAGTCAATCGACCTGGTTTGCATACAATGAGCAGTTCTTC. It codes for CASSQSTWFAYNEQFF.

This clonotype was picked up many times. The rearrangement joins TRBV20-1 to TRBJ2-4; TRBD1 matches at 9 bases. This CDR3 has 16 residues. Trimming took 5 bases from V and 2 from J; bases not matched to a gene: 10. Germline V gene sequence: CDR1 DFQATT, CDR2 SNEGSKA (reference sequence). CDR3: CSASNPGQGSKNIQYF. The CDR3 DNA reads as TGCAGTGCTTCAAATCCGGGACAGGGATCCAAAAACATTCAGTACTTC.

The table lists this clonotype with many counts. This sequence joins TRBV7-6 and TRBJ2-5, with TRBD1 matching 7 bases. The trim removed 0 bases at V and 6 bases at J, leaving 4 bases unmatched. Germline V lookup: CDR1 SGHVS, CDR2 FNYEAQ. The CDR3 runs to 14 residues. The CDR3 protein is CASSLAAGGKTQYF. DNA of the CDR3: TGTGCCAGCAGCTTAGCGGCAGGGGGAAAGACCCAGTACTTC.

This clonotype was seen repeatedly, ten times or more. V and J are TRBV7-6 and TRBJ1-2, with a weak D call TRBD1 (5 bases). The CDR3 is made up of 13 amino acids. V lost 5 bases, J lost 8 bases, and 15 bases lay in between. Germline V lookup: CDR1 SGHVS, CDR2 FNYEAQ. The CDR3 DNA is TGTGCCAGCAGCCCGGGGGGAGGATGGGGCTACACCTTC. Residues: CASSPGGGWGYTF.

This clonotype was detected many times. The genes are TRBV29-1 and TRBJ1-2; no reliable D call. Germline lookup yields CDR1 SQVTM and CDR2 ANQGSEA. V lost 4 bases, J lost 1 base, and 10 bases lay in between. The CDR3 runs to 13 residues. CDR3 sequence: CSVGGWVNYGYTF. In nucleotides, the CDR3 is TGCAGCGTTGGGGGATGGGTTAACTATGGCTACACCTTC.

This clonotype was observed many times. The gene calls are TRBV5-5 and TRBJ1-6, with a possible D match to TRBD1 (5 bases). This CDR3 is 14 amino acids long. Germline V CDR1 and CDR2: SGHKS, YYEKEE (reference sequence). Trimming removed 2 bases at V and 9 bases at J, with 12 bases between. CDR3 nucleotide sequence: TGTGCCAGCAGCTTACGGCAGGGAATTTCACCCCTCCACTTT. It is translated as CASSLRQGISPLHF.

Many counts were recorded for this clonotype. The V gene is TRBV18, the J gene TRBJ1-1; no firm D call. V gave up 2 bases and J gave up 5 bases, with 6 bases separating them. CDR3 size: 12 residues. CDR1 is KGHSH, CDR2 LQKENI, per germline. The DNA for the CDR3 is TGTGCCAGCTCACCAATGGGGACTGAAGCTTTCTTT. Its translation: CASSPMGTEAFF.

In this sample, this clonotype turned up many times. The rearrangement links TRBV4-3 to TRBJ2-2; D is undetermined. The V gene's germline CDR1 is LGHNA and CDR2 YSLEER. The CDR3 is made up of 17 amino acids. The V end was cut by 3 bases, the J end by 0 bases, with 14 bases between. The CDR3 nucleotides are TGCGCCAGCAGCCACCCCTTAAGTACGTCGAACACCGGGGAGCTGTTTTTT. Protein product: CASSHPLSTSNTGELFF.

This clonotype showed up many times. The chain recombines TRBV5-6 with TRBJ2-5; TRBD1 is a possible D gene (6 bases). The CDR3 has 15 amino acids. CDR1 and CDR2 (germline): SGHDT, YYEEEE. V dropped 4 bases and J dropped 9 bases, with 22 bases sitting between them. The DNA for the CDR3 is TGTGCCAGCAGCCTTGGTACCGGACAGCCGATGGCCCAGTACTTC. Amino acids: CASSLGTGQPMAQYF.

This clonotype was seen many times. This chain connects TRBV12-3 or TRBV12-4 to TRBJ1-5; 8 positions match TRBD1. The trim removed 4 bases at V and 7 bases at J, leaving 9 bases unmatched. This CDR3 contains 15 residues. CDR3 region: CASSSRTGFGQPQHF. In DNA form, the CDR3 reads TGTGCCAGCAGTTCCAGGACAGGGTTTGGCCAGCCCCAGCATTTT.

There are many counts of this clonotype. In nucleotides, the CDR3 is TGTGCCAGCTCCCGGACAGGGGTCACCGAAGCTTTCTTT. This codes for CASSRTGVTEAFF. The chain carries TRBV18 and TRBJ1-1; TRBD1 matches at 9 bases. The trim removed 6 bases at V and 8 bases at J, leaving 7 bases unmatched. The CDR3 is made up of 13 amino acids. Germline V gene data show CDR1 as KGHSH and CDR2 as LQKENI.